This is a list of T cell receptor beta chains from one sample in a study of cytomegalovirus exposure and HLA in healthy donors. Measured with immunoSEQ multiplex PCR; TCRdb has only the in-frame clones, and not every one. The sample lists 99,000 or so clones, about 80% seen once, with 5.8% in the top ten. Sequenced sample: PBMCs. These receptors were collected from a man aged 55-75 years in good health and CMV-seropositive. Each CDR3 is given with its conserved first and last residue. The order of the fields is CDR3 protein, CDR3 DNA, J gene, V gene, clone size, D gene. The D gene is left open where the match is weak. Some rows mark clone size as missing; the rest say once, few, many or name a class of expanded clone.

CASAGLLNSPLHF	TGTGCCAGCGCAGGACTTTTGAATTCACCCCTCCACTTT	TRBJ1-6	TRBV2	-	-
CAGSQGGNTDTQYF	TGCGCCGGTTCGCAAGGGGGTAACACAGATACGCAGTATTTT	TRBJ2-3	TRBV10-2	-	-
CAWSSRDRPYEQYF	TGTGCCTGGAGTTCCCGGGACAGGCCCTACGAGCAGTACTTC	TRBJ2-7	TRBV30	-	TRBD1
CASSQGGLAGRHEQYF	TGCGCCAGCAGCCAAGGGGGGCTGGCAGGGCGCCACGAGCAGTACTTC	TRBJ2-7	TRBV4-1	-	-
CASRSGTGAYEQYF	TGTGCCAGCAGGTCCGGGACAGGGGCCTACGAGCAGTACTTC	TRBJ2-7	TRBV5-4	-	TRBD1
CASSLVRPAVEQFF	TGCGCCAGCAGCTTGGTCCGACCAGCGGTTGAGCAGTTCTTC	TRBJ2-1	TRBV5-1	-	-
CASRRLESPRQPQHF	TGTGCCAGCAGACGATTAGAATCCCCTCGTCAGCCCCAGCATTTT	TRBJ1-5	TRBV6-5	few	-
CASRTQNSPLHF	TGTGCCAGCCGGACACAGAATTCACCCCTCCACTTT	TRBJ1-6	TRBV28	few	-
CASKRGTSLYNEQFF	TGTGCCAGCAAAAGGGGGACATCCCTTTACAATGAGCAGTTCTTC	TRBJ2-1	TRBV2	once	-
CASSFQGMNTEAFF	TGTGCCAGCAGTTTCCAGGGGATGAACACTGAAGCTTTCTTT	TRBJ1-1	TRBV6-6	few	-
CASSISGQGGNTIYF	TGTGCCAGTAGTATAAGCGGACAGGGAGGGAACACCATATATTTT	TRBJ1-3	TRBV19	-	TRBD1
CASSLIMSGMSEKLFF	TGTGCCAGCAGCTTAATCATGTCGGGGATGTCTGAAAAACTGTTTTTT	TRBJ1-4	TRBV7-8	-	-
CASSPTGGNEQFF	TGTGCCAGCAGCCCGACAGGGGGCAATGAGCAGTTCTTC	TRBJ2-1	TRBV2	medium-sized	TRBD1
CAPTAGELRDEAFF	TGTGCACCCACGGCAGGGGAGTTAAGGGATGAAGCTTTCTTT	TRBJ1-1	TRBV21-1	-	-
CASSLVRAGGDGGELFF	TGTGCCAGCAGCTTAGTTCGGGCAGGGGGCGATGGCGGGGAGCTGTTTTTT	TRBJ2-2	TRBV7-6	-	TRBD1
CASSLYNAYEQYF	TGTGCCAGCAGCCTATATAACGCCTACGAGCAGTACTTC	TRBJ2-7	TRBV7-2	-	-
CATSRGLSYNSPLHF	TGTGCCACCAGCAGAGGTCTCAGCTATAATTCACCCCTCCACTTT	TRBJ1-6	TRBV15	-	-
CASTRSGQSYGYTF	TGCGCCAGCACCCGATCGGGACAGAGCTATGGCTACACCTTC	TRBJ1-2	TRBV5-1	-	TRBD1
CASSQTGVGTEAFF	TGTGCCAGCAGTCAGACAGGGGTTGGCACTGAAGCTTTCTTT	TRBJ1-1	TRBV6-5	few	TRBD1
CAKPNGYTF	TGTGCCAAGCCAAATGGCTACACCTTC	TRBJ1-2	TRBV28	many	-
CASRHTGRWTEAFF	TGTGCCAGCAGGCATACAGGTCGGTGGACTGAAGCTTTCTTT	TRBJ1-1	TRBV27	-	-
CASSLNWVRDTLNTEAFF	TGTGCCAGCTCACTTAATTGGGTCCGGGACACCTTGAACACTGAAGCTTTCTTT	TRBJ1-1	TRBV18	-	-
CSAGTFPYNEQFF	TGCAGCGCTGGGACTTTTCCCTACAATGAGCAGTTCTTC	TRBJ2-1	TRBV29-1	once	-
CASSPSRLSYEQYF	TGTGCCAGCAGTCCATCCAGGCTCTCCTACGAGCAGTACTTC	TRBJ2-7	TRBV27	-	-
CASSQGQGHQPQHF	TGCGCCAGCAGCCAAGGACAGGGCCATCAGCCCCAGCATTTT	TRBJ1-5	TRBV4-3	-	TRBD1
CASSEALWGGEQYF	TGTGCCAGCAGTGAAGCGCTTTGGGGAGGCGAGCAGTACTTC	TRBJ2-7	TRBV6-1	-	-
CATSRGRDRWNEQFF	TGTGCCACCAGCAGAGGCCGGGACAGATGGAATGAGCAGTTCTTC	TRBJ2-1	TRBV15	-	TRBD1
CSVEETGYSIQYF	TGCAGCGTTGAAGAGACAGGGTATAGCATTCAGTACTTC	TRBJ2-4	TRBV29-1	-	TRBD1
CASSRGQGSYEQYF	TGCGCCAGCAGCCGGGGACAGGGGTCCTACGAGCAGTACTTC	TRBJ2-7	TRBV5-1	-	TRBD1
CASSLGVSGGTSDTQYF	TGCGCCAGCAGCTTGGGGGTCAGCGGGGGTACGTCAGATACGCAGTATTTT	TRBJ2-3	TRBV5-1	-	TRBD2
CASSIGQGALGYTF	TGTGCCAGTAGTATTGGGCAGGGGGCGCTTGGCTACACCTTC	TRBJ1-2	TRBV19	-	TRBD1
CASSSGDRTYEQYF	TGTGCCAGCAGCTCCGGGGACAGGACCTACGAGCAGTACTTC	TRBJ2-7	TRBV7-2	once	TRBD1
CASSLGAWGGEKLFF	TGTGCCAGCAGTCTTGGGGCGTGGGGTGGTGAAAAACTGTTTTTT	TRBJ1-4	TRBV2	-	-
CASSAVGVNQPQHF	TGTGCCAGCAGTGCGGTCGGAGTCAATCAGCCCCAGCATTTT	TRBJ1-5	TRBV2	-	-
CASSLPGQETEAFF	TGTGCCAGCAGTTTGCCAGGGCAGGAGACTGAAGCTTTCTTT	TRBJ1-1	TRBV28	few	-
CASNGLAGGTDEQFF	TGTGCCAGCAACGGACTAGCGGGGGGGACCGATGAGCAGTTCTTC	TRBJ2-1	TRBV6-6	few	TRBD2
CASSEGQPSYEQYF	TGCGCCAGCAGCGAGGGACAGCCCTCCTACGAGCAGTACTTC	TRBJ2-7	TRBV5-1	-	TRBD1
CAWSTRLAGGPNTGELFF	TGTGCCTGGAGTACACGACTAGCGGGGGGTCCGAACACCGGGGAGCTGTTTTTT	TRBJ2-2	TRBV30	-	TRBD2
CASSLAGASYEQYF	TGTGCCAGCAGTCTAGCGGGGGCCTCCTACGAGCAGTACTTC	TRBJ2-7	TRBV28	-	TRBD2
CASSEQRTGTGNTIYF	TGTGCCAGCAGTGAACAAAGGACAGGAACTGGAAACACCATATATTTT	TRBJ1-3	TRBV2	-	TRBD1
CASSPRGLSTGELFF	TGCGCCAGCAGCCCAAGGGGGCTGAGTACCGGGGAGCTGTTTTTT	TRBJ2-2	TRBV4-1	-	TRBD1
CASSLGQGQETQYF	TGTGCCAGTAGTCTCGGACAGGGCCAAGAGACCCAGTACTTC	TRBJ2-5	TRBV19	-	TRBD1
CASRAGTNTGELFF	TGTGCCAGCAGGGCAGGAACGAACACCGGGGAGCTGTTTTTT	TRBJ2-2	TRBV6-5	-	-
CASSSRQGENIQYF	TGTGCCAGCAGCTCGAGACAGGGGGAAAACATTCAGTACTTC	TRBJ2-4	TRBV7-8	-	TRBD1
CASSPTGGSGEAFF	TGTGCCAGCAGCCCGACAGGGGGATCTGGTGAAGCTTTCTTT	TRBJ1-1	TRBV7-2	-	TRBD1
CASSYSSGYYGYTF	TGTGCCAGCAGTTACTCATCGGGGTACTATGGCTACACCTTC	TRBJ1-2	TRBV6-5	-	-
CASSLQGGNQPQHF	TGTGCCAGCAGCTTACAGGGGGGAAATCAGCCCCAGCATTTT	TRBJ1-5	TRBV5-4	-	TRBD1
CASSTGSYEQYF	TGTGCCAGCTCAACAGGATCCTACGAGCAGTACTTC	TRBJ2-7	TRBV28	-	-
CASSQGGSGGADTQYF	TGTGCCAGCAGCCAAGGTGGTAGCGGGGGGGCAGATACGCAGTATTTT	TRBJ2-3	TRBV4-2	-	TRBD2
CASSLEYGDSNYGYTF	TGCGCCAGCAGCCTTGAGTACGGCGACTCTAACTATGGCTACACCTTC	TRBJ1-2	TRBV5-1	-	-
CSVEKGVDEQYF	TGCAGCGTTGAGAAAGGGGTAGACGAGCAGTACTTC	TRBJ2-7	TRBV29-1	-	-
CASSLGDINQPQHF	TGTGCCAGCTCCCTGGGGGACATCAATCAGCCCCAGCATTTT	TRBJ1-5	TRBV18	-	-
CASSRTSVAPSYEQYF	TGTGCCAGCAGCCGTACCTCAGTGGCACCGTCCTACGAGCAGTACTTC	TRBJ2-7	TRBV7-8	few	-
CASKRGSYEQYF	TGTGCCAGCAAAAGAGGGTCGTACGAGCAGTACTTC	TRBJ2-7	TRBV2	-	-
CATSGRVNQPQHF	TGTGCCACCTCGGGTAGAGTTAATCAGCCCCAGCATTTT	TRBJ1-5	TRBV7-2	-	-
CASSSFGSPLHF	TGTGCCAGCAGCTCTTTCGGGTCACCCCTCCACTTT	TRBJ1-6	TRBV7-9	-	-
CASSVGQGDEQYF	TGTGCCAGCAGCGTAGGCCAGGGGGACGAGCAGTACTTC	TRBJ2-7	TRBV9	-	TRBD1